This section outlines one TCR beta chain sequence together with its context. Its antigen is undetermined. These data come from a study of OX40 agonist ivuxolimab in advanced cancers. Study-wide context: Every 2 weeks, ivuxolimab was infused into the patients intravenously at between 0.01 and 10 mg/kg. The study, taken as a whole, reports: More expanded clones were seen, on average, in CD8+ T cells than in CD4+.

Only in-frame clones appear in the TCRdb table, and some are missing; sequencing was by immunoSEQ multiplex PCR. The sample contains about 73,000 clones, approximately 90% of which appear only once. Per the germline V gene, CDR1 is MNHNS and CDR2 is SASEGT. V was shortened by 11 bases and J by 5 bases, with 16 bases between the two germline ends. This CDR3 spans 14 amino acids. This chain joins TRBV6-1 and TRBJ2-6, with a possible D match to TRBD2 (6 bases). The starting material was CD4+ or CD8+ T cells sorted from blood, obtained in a trial of the OX40 agonist ivuxolimab. This TCR was sampled from an adult with an advanced solid tumor such as melanoma, head and neck, liver or kidney cancer. CDR3 residues: CAVEGRWRANVLTF. As DNA, the CDR3 is TGTGCCGTGGAGGGGCGCTGGAGGGCCAACGTCCTGACTTTC.